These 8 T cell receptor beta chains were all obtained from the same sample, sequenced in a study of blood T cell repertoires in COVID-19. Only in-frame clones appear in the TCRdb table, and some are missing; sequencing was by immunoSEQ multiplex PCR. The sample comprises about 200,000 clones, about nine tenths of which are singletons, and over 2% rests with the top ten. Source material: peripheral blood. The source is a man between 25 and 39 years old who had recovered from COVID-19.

The CDR3: CASSPGGDSNQPQHF. CDR3 nucleotides: TGTGCCAGCAGCCCGGGGGGGGATAGCAATCAGCCCCAGCATTTT. V and J are TRBV7-9 and TRBJ1-5; possibly TRBD1 for D (5 bases). Germline V gene data show CDR1 as SEHNR and CDR2 as FQNEAQ (reference sequence). V gave up 5 bases and J gave up 0 bases, with 11 bases separating them. The CDR3 has 15 residues. Based on the CDR3 plus reference TRBV7-9 and TRBJ1-5, the full variable domain is DTGVSQNPRHKITKRGQNVTFRCDPISEHNRLYWYRQTLGQGPEFLTYFQNEAQLEKSRLLSDRFSAERPKGSFSTLEIQRTEQGDSAMYLCASSPGGDSNQPQHFGDGTRLSIL.

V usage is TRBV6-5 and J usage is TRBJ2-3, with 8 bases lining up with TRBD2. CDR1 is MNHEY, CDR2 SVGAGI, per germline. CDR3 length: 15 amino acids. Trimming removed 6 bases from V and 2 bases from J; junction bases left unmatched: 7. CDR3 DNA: TGTGCCAGCAGCGCTCGTAGCGGGGACACAGATACGCAGTATTTT. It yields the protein CASSARSGDTDTQYF.

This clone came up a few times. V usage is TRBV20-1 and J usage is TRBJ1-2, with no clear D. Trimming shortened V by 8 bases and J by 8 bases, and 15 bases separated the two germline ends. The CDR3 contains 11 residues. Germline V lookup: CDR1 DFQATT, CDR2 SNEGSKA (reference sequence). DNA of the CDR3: TGCAGTTCAGGAACCCGAACGGGCTACACCTTC. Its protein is CSSGTRTGYTF.

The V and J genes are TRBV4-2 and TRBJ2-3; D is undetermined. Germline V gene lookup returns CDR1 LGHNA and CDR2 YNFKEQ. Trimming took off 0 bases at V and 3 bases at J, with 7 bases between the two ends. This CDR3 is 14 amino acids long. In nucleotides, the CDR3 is TGTGCCAGCAGCCAAGACAGGAAAACAGATACGCAGTATTTT. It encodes CASSQDRKTDTQYF.

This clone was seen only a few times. The CDR3 DNA reads as TGTGCCAGCAGTTGGACAGGGGGAGCAAGTCAGCCCCAGCATTTT. Residues: CASSWTGGASQPQHF. The chain uses TRBV7-2 and TRBJ1-5; 10 bases map to TRBD1. The germline V gene encodes CDR1 SGHTA and CDR2 FQGNSA. The CDR3 totals 15 residues. The V segment lost 6 bases and the J segment 6 bases; nucleotides outside the gene matches: 8.

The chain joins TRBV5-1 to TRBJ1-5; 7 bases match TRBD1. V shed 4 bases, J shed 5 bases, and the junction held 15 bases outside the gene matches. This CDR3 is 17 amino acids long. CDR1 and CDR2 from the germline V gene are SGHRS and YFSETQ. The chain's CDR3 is CASSTDALDRSHQPQHF. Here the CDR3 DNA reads TGCGCCAGCAGCACTGATGCCCTGGACAGGTCCCATCAGCCCCAGCATTTT.

DNA for the CDR3: TGTGCCAGCAGCTTAGATGGTGGGGCGGACACTGAAGCTTTCTTT. Encoded protein: CASSLDGGADTEAFF. The V call is TRBV7-2, the J call TRBJ1-1; a possible D gene is TRBD1 (5 bases). The CDR3 consists of 15 residues. CDR1 and CDR2 (germline): SGHTA, FQGNSA. V was trimmed by 1 base and J by 3 bases, leaving 12 bases between them. The full variable domain, its missing parts supplied by reference TRBV7-2 and TRBJ1-1, is GAGVSQSPSNKVTEKGKDVELRCDPISGHTALYWYRQSLGQGLEFLIYFQGNSAPDKSGLPSDRFSAERTGGSVSTLTIQRTQQEDSAVYLCASSLDGGADTEAFFGQGTRLTVV.

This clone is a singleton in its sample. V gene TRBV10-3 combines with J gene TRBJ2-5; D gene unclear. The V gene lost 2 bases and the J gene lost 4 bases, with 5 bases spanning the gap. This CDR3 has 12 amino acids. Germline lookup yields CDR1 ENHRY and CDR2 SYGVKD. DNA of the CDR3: TGTGCCATCAGTGAGACAAGAGAGACCCAGTACTTC. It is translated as CAISETRETQYF.